This TCR beta chain was found in a study of CD8 T cells in ankylosing spondylitis. Using its own MiXCR run on the 5' RACE reads, TCRdb lists one record per CDR3 protein. Here the sample spans about 120,000 distinct CDR3 sequences, approximately 15% being singletons. This clonotype was counted between two and nine times. The V end lost 3 bases, the J end lost 0 bases, and 17 bases lay between the germline ends. The CDR3 sequence is 17 residues long. Germline V gene sequence: CDR1 SGHDT, CDR2 YYEEEE. The genes are TRBV5-6 and TRBJ2-3; D ambiguous. The sequence was obtained from a female donor with ankylosing spondylitis or in good health (not recorded which). Sequencing was performed on blood, either unsorted or a sorted T cell fraction (not recorded which). The CDR3 nucleotides read TGTGCCAGCAGCTCTTGGGGTCGGCATCCTAGCACAGATACGCAGTATTTT. The encoded protein is CASSSWGRHPSTDTQYF.